The clone carrying this TCR beta chain is a singleton in its sample. Produced via immunoSEQ multiplex PCR; TCRdb's table is partial and in-frame only. The sample has some 700,000 clones, 88% seen once. This sample is drawn from a study of shared T cell receptors in the human thymus. The junction had 15 bases not matched to a gene; V was cut back by 1 base and J by 4 bases. The CDR3 is 18 amino acids. The germline gives CDR1 SNHLY, CDR2 FYNNEI. Separately, the same data were catalogued under a study of human thymus T cells. That report adds: Related research described strongly overlapping thymic repertoires in unrelated people.

The chain recombines TRBV2 with TRBJ1-1, with TRBD1 matching 7 bases. What was sequenced was thymocytes. The clonotype was recovered from a boy younger than two with a congenital heart defect. CDR3 sequence: CASSEGLGTAALRTEAFF. In DNA, the CDR3 is TGTGCCAGCAGTGAAGGGCTAGGGACAGCGGCCCTTCGCACTGAAGCTTTCTTT.